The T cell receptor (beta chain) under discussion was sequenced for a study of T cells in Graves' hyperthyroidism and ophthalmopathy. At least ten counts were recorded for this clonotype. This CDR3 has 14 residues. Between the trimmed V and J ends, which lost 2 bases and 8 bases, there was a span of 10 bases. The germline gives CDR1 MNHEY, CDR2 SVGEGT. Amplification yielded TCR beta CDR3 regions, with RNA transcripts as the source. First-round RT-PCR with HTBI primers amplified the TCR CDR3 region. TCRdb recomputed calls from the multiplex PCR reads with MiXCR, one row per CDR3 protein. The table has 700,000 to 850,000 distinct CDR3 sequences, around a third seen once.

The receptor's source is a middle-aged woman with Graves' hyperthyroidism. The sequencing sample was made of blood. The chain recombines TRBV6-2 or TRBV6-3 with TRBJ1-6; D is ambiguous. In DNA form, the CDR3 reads TGTGCCAGCAGTTACGTGGGAAGCGATTCACCCCTCCACTTT. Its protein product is CASSYVGSDSPLHF.